The clone carrying this T cell receptor (beta chain) was seen a few times. Per germline, CDR1 ENHRY and CDR2 SYGVKD. J lost 10 bases, V lost 5 bases, and 7 bases had no gene match. The CDR3 loop spans 12 amino acids. The method was immunoSEQ multiplex PCR; TCRdb's version includes in-frame clones alone and lacks a portion of them. The table records about 70,000 clones, under 95% of them present only once. The data derive from a study of T cell changes during pregnancy in multiple sclerosis. This rearrangement joins TRBV10-3 to TRBJ1-1, with TRBD1 matching 7 bases. Here the sequenced sample was peripheral blood, taken in the third trimester of pregnancy. This clonotype originated in a female donor in good health, enrolled as a control in a pregnancy study. The CDR3 DNA reads as TGTGCCATCAGTAACTCCGGGACAGTAGCTTTCTTT. Translating it yields CAISNSGTVAFF.